This T cell receptor beta chain was recovered during a study of blood T cell repertoires in COVID-19. Overall study: The cDNA or gDNA used as material had been derived from T cells, B-cell-depleted T cells, or PBMCs.

In the source study's methods: Reference gene primers were amplified, and this amplification served to estimate nucleated cell counts. Generated by immunoSEQ multiplex PCR, the TCRdb table keeps only in-frame clones and is missing some. Clonal size and the V and J genes are those of that table, whereas D and trimming came from the DNA. The table lists 300,000 to 400,000 clones, around 86% of them singletons. CDR3 length equals 13 residues. Germline loops: CDR1 LNHDA, CDR2 SQIVND (reference sequence). The V gene lost 5 bases and the J gene lost 6 bases, with 14 bases spanning the gap. The chain uses TRBV19 and TRBJ2-7; perhaps TRBD1 as D (5 bases). The TCR sequence derives from a human donor in a cohort sampled during active COVID-19. What was sequenced was peripheral blood. CDR3 sequence reads: CASSLDRRSEQYF. The CDR3 coding sequence is TGTGCCAGTAGTCTCGACAGAAGGTCCGAGCAGTACTTC.